This TCR beta chain was identified in a study of cytomegalovirus exposure and HLA in healthy donors. In the case of this clone: Its antigen is not identified.

60 Vbeta and 13 Jbeta primers were used in PCR. The table came from immunoSEQ multiplex PCR; TCRdb's copy has only in-frame clones and leaves some out. This sample has roughly 150,000 clones; roughly 70% occur once, and the top ten carry over 6%. Overall study findings and caveats: In an earlier analysis, most TCR beta V segments were productive about 87% or about 30% of the time. In a later analysis, DRB1 alleles had the most associated TCRs; HLA-C alleles the fewest. CMV serostatus was the only recorded immune exposure for donors. Among the sequence variants, a highly shared cluster was likely an artifact of sequencing.

The sequenced sample consisted of PBMCs. This TCR was recovered from a man younger than 45 in good health and CMV-seronegative.

CDR3 sequence reads: CASSHRGDRGVVDTEAFF. The CDR3 bases are TGTGCCAGCAGCCACCGGGGGGACAGGGGGGTTGTGGACACTGAAGCTTTCTTT. V usage is TRBV4-2 and J usage is TRBJ1-1, with TRBD1 matching over 11 bases. From germline, CDR1 is LGHNA and CDR2 YNFKEQ. CDR3 length: 18 residues. V shed 3 bases, J shed 3 bases, and the junction held 12 bases outside the gene matches.